The next 18 T cell receptor beta chains were all read from a single sample in a study of patients and donors after allogeneic stem cell transplantation. MiXCR was run by TCRdb on the RT-PCR reads, yielding one entry per CDR3 protein. The sample records about a million distinct CDR3 sequences, 15% to 20% being singletons. The sequenced sample consisted of blood, either unsorted or a sorted T cell fraction (not recorded which). All receptors come from a human donor who was either an allogeneic HSCT recipient or a stem cell or donor lymphocyte infusion donor (not recorded which). It is not recorded whose cells these are; they may come from a transplant donor.

The chain has TRBV20-1 and TRBJ1-2; D ambiguous. Trimming removed 3 bases at V and 5 bases at J, with 16 bases between. The germline gives CDR1 DFQATT, CDR2 SNEGSKA (reference sequence). The CDR3 length is 14 residues. The DNA for the CDR3 is TGCAGTGCTAGTCCTGGGAGAGTTAAGTATGGCTACACCTTC. This codes for CSASPGRVKYGYTF.

This clonotype came up a few times. The chain has TRBV4-2 and TRBJ2-3; D unresolved. CDR1 is LGHNA, CDR2 YNFKEQ, per germline. This CDR3 is built from 17 residues. Deletions cut 0 bases from V and 0 bases from J, with 13 bases between. CDR3 region: CASSQEEDGYSTDTQYF. The CDR3 DNA reads as TGTGCCAGCAGCCAAGAAGAGGACGGATACAGCACAGATACGCAGTATTTT.

This clonotype has just a few counts. J is TRBJ2-7 and V is TRBV18; 9 nucleotides line up with TRBD1. After removal of 3 bases from V and 6 bases from J, the junction contained 6 bases not matched to a gene. The CDR3 loop spans 14 amino acids. Germline V gene lookup returns CDR1 KGHSH and CDR2 LQKENI. The DNA for the CDR3 is TGTGCCAGCTCACCGGGACAGGGTTGGATCGAGCAGTACTTC. Protein product: CASSPGQGWIEQYF. The full variable domain, with the rest looked up from reference TRBV18 and TRBJ2-7, is NAGVMQNPRHLVRRRGQEARLRCSPMKGHSHVYWYRQLPEEGLKFMVYLQKENIIDESGMPKERFSAEFPKEGPSILRIQQVVRGDSAAYFCASSPGQGWIEQYFGPGTRLTVT.

The chain recombines TRBV6-5 with TRBJ1-3; 9 bases align to TRBD1. V was clipped by 4 bases and J by 2 bases; unmatched bases: 12. Germline V gives CDR1 MNHEY, CDR2 SVGAGI. The CDR3 totals 18 residues. The CDR3 sequence: CASSSTGGGGRPGNTIYF. The CDR3, as DNA: TGTGCCAGCAGTTCCACAGGGGGCGGAGGGCGTCCTGGAAACACCATATATTTT.

The V gene is TRBV29-1, the J gene TRBJ1-2, with 11 bases aligning to TRBD1. The V segment lost 6 bases and the J segment 4 bases; nucleotides outside the gene matches: 7. The germline CDR1 and CDR2 sequences are SQVTM and ANQGSEA. This CDR3 has 14 amino acids. Here the CDR3 DNA reads TGCAGCGTGGGGGGACAGGGGGTGATCTATGGCTACACCTTC. As protein: CSVGGQGVIYGYTF.

This clonotype was detected a few times. The rearrangement uses TRBV9 and TRBJ2-1, with D perhaps matching TRBD2 (6 bases). Trimming removed 2 bases from V and 3 bases from J, with 6 bases in between. The germline CDR1 and CDR2 sequences are SGDLS and YYNGEE. The CDR3 spans 13 residues. CDR3 residues: CASSVDYYNEQFF. The CDR3 region has the DNA TGTGCCAGCAGCGTGGACTACTACAATGAGCAGTTCTTC.

CDR3 loop: CASSLVLAGGYEQYF. DNA for the CDR3: TGTGCCAGCAGCTTAGTATTAGCGGGAGGCTACGAGCAGTACTTC. The chain combines TRBV7-6 with TRBJ2-7, with TRBD2 matching 10 bases. Germline loops: CDR1 SGHVS, CDR2 FNYEAQ. The J segment lost 3 bases and the V segment lost 1 base, leaving 3 bases of the junction unmatched. The CDR3 sequence is 15 residues long. Supplemented by reference TRBV7-6 and TRBJ2-7, the full variable domain reads GAGVSQSPRYKVTKRGQDVALRCDPISGHVSLYWYRQALGQGPEFLTYFNYEAQQDKSGLPNDRFSAERPEGSISTLTIQRTEQRDSAMYRCASSLVLAGGYEQYFGPGTRLTVT.

This clonotype was picked up many times. J is TRBJ2-5 and V is TRBV12-3 or TRBV12-4, with a possible D match to TRBD1 (6 bases). The CDR3 is 16 residues long. With 6 bases removed from V and 1 base from J, the gap between germline ends came to 18 bases. In DNA, the CDR3 is TGTGCCAGCAGCCAGGGCCGGGACATCTTCCAAGAGACCCAGTACTTC. Protein: CASSQGRDIFQETQYF.

This clonotype was counted a few times. The chain links TRBV7-2 to TRBJ2-1, with D maybe TRBD2 (6 bases). The CDR3 is made up of 17 amino acids. The germline V and J ends were trimmed by 3 bases and 0 bases, with 15 bases remaining between them. CDR1 is SGHTA, CDR2 FQGNSA, per germline. The CDR3 loop is CASSFSPGGLSYNEQFF. CDR3 nucleotides: TGTGCCAGCAGCTTCTCCCCCGGGGGACTCTCCTACAATGAGCAGTTCTTC. The full variable domain, rest sourced from reference TRBV7-2 and TRBJ2-1, is GAGVSQSPSNKVTEKGKDVELRCDPISGHTALYWYRQSLGQGLEFLIYFQGNSAPDKSGLPSDRFSAERTGGSVSTLTIQRTQQEDSAVYLCASSFSPGGLSYNEQFFGPGTRLTVL.

In its sample, this clonotype was seen a few times. The chain employs TRBV7-9 and TRBJ2-1, with 7 bases identical to TRBD1. Germline trimming cut 6 bases from V and 6 bases from J; bases unmatched to any gene: 17. CDR3 length equals 17 residues. From germline, CDR1 is SEHNR and CDR2 FQNEAQ (reference sequence). The CDR3 region is CASRPRQGDPSGNEQFF. The CDR3 nucleotides read TGTGCCAGCAGACCGAGACAGGGCGATCCCTCTGGCAATGAGCAGTTCTTC.

V gene TRBV6-2 or TRBV6-3 combines with J gene TRBJ2-7, with 9 bases aligning to TRBD2. The length of the CDR3 is 14 residues. The V segment lost 7 bases and the J segment 0 bases; nucleotides outside the gene matches: 4. Germline V gene lookup returns CDR1 MNHEY and CDR2 SVGEGT. The CDR3 reads CASNIAGASYEQYF. DNA for the CDR3: TGTGCCAGCAACATAGCGGGGGCCTCCTACGAGCAGTACTTC.

The chain has TRBV20-1 and TRBJ1-2; D uncertain. The germline V gene has CDR1 DFQATT and CDR2 SNEGSKA (reference sequence). The CDR3 loop spans 11 amino acids. Trimming shortened V by 6 bases and J by 0 bases, and 5 bases separated the two germline ends. The DNA of the CDR3 is TGCAGTGCCGAGGCTAACTATGGCTACACCTTC. As protein: CSAEANYGYTF.

The chain couples TRBV5-1 to TRBJ2-1; D not certain. CDR3 length: 13 residues. Germline assignment: CDR1 SGHRS and CDR2 YFSETQ. Trimming pared 5 bases from V and 3 bases from J, leaving 9 bases between. This chain's CDR3 is CASSGIGYNEQFF. CDR3 DNA: TGCGCCAGCAGTGGGATAGGCTACAATGAGCAGTTCTTC.

This clonotype was detected ten times or more. J is TRBJ2-2 and V is TRBV20-1; the D is unclear. In germline, CDR1 is DFQATT, CDR2 SNEGSKA (reference sequence). The germline V and J ends were trimmed by 3 bases and 3 bases, with 14 bases remaining between them. This CDR3 has 15 amino acids. The CDR3 DNA is TGCAGTGCTAGTATGGCGCGGATCGACACCGGGGAGCTGTTTTTT. Its protein product is CSASMARIDTGELFF.

This clonotype was counted only a few times. V and J are TRBV5-5 and TRBJ1-6; D may be TRBD1 (6 bases). Trimming cost V 3 bases and J 6 bases, with 10 bases left between them. Per the germline V gene, CDR1 is SGHKS and CDR2 is YYEKEE (reference sequence). The CDR3 extends over 14 amino acids. The CDR3 DNA reads TGTGCCAGCAGCTCAGGGGCCTCTAATTCACCCCTCCACTTT. Translation: CASSSGASNSPLHF.

This clonotype appeared a few times. The chain links TRBV5-1 to TRBJ2-3, with D maybe TRBD2 (6 bases). Germline V CDR1 and CDR2: SGHRS, YFSETQ. Trimming stripped 4 bases from V and 1 base from J, with 16 bases between. CDR3 size: 16 residues. CDR3 sequence (DNA): TGCGCCAGCAGCCCCGAACGGGGCGGGGGCACAGATACGCAGTATTTT. This gives the protein CASSPERGGGTDTQYF.

The V gene is TRBV27, the J gene TRBJ1-5, with a tentative D call TRBD1 (5 bases). The CDR3 runs 15 residues. The V and J ends lost 0 bases and 5 bases respectively, with 11 bases between them. The V gene's germline CDR1 is MNHEY and CDR2 SMNVEV (reference sequence). This chain's CDR3 is CASSLSTRVDQPQHF. The CDR3, as DNA: TGTGCCAGCAGTTTATCGACCAGGGTGGATCAGCCCCAGCATTTT.

This chain uses TRBV12-3 or TRBV12-4 with TRBJ1-5, with D possibly being TRBD1 (5 bases). V shed 3 bases and J shed 8 bases, with 11 bases lying between them. The length of the CDR3 is 13 residues. The CDR3 spells CASSFWGREPQHF. The CDR3 nucleotides read TGTGCCAGCAGTTTTTGGGGACGGGAGCCCCAGCATTTT.